This TCR beta chain was documented in a study of T-cell reconstitution after alpha-beta-depleted transplantation in children. Overall study findings and caveats: Newly generated T cells supplied most T-cell counts and diversity one year post-transplant. At around two months after transplant, the alpha-beta T cells were reportedly derived from several hundred expanded clones that came from non-depleted graft cells. Some patients owed their high day-60 TCRbeta diversity to surviving recipient T cells and thymic progenitors.

V lost 3 bases and J 8 bases, leaving 13 bases between the germline ends. This CDR3 contains 14 residues. Looked up from germline, CDR1 is MGHDK and CDR2 is SYGVNS. In this sample, this clonotype turned up a few times. Its antigen is not known. Preparing the TCRbeta library involved the use of unique molecular identifiers. TCRdb called the PCR reads again in MiXCR, with one record for every CDR3 protein. The sample lists fewer than 400,000 distinct CDR3 sequences; around 20% were seen once. The sequence was collected from a male patient aged 10-17 years who had a stem cell transplant for acute lymphoblastic leukemia, so the T cells may come from the graft donor. The sample in question was PBMCs, mostly from graft donor cells, obtained 180 days after TCRalphabeta/CD19-depleted stem cell transplant. The chain combines TRBV25-1 with TRBJ1-4, with TRBD1 as a possible D gene (5 bases). CDR3 sequence reads: CASSEQGKGEKLFF. CDR3 bases: TGTGCCAGCAGTGAGCAGGGAAAGGGGGAAAAACTGTTTTTT.